These 28 T cell receptor beta chains share one sample of origin, sequenced in a study of cytomegalovirus exposure and HLA in healthy donors. The PCR made use of 60 Vbeta and 13 Jbeta primers. Sequencing was performed with immunoSEQ multiplex PCR; in TCRdb, only in-frame clones are kept and a portion is missing. The profile shows 180,000 or so clones, over 65% of them singletons. Sequenced: PBMCs. The receptors derive from a female donor in good health and CMV-seronegative.

V gene TRBV7-3 combines with J gene TRBJ2-3, with 11 bases fitting TRBD2. Germline values: CDR1 SGHTA, CDR2 FQGTGA. V trimming: 4 bases; J trimming: 0 bases; junction bases outside the gene matches: 3. The CDR3 length is 16 residues. For the CDR3, the DNA is TGTGCCAGCAGCTACGGACTAGCGGGTAGCACAGATACGCAGTATTTT. Protein sequence: CASSYGLAGSTDTQYF.

J is TRBJ2-3 and V is TRBV5-1; a possible D gene is TRBD2 (5 bases). CDR1 is SGHRS, CDR2 YFSETQ, per germline. This CDR3 contains 14 residues. Trimming shortened V by 3 bases and J by 1 base, and 9 bases separated the two germline ends. As DNA, the CDR3 is TGCGCCAGCAGCTCCTATAGCGGCACAGATACGCAGTATTTT. It encodes CASSSYSGTDTQYF.

CDR3: CASSVGLSSYNEQFF. The CDR3 nucleotides read TGTGCCAGCAGCGTAGGACTGAGCTCCTACAATGAGCAGTTCTTC. This chain uses TRBV9 with TRBJ2-1; D unclear. There are 15 residues in the CDR3. Deletions cut 0 bases from V and 0 bases from J, with 7 bases between. The germline CDR1 and CDR2 sequences are SGDLS and YYNGEE.

This chain joins TRBV14 and TRBJ2-2; tentative D call: TRBD2 (6 bases). Trimming took 1 base from V and 2 from J, leaving 11 bases between them. CDR3 size: 16 residues. The germline gives CDR1 SGHDN, CDR2 FVKESK. The CDR3 DNA reads as TGTGCCAGCAGCCAAGGGCGGGGCGCTAACACCGGGGAGCTGTTTTTT. Its translation: CASSQGRGANTGELFF.

V gene TRBV19 combines with J gene TRBJ2-2; tentatively, D is TRBD1 (5 bases). V lost 1 base and J lost 4, with 7 bases in between. CDR1 and CDR2 (germline): LNHDA, SQIVND (reference sequence). The CDR3 runs 14 residues. CDR3 sequence: CASSIATGTGELFF. The CDR3, as DNA: TGTGCCAGTAGTATAGCCACAGGCACCGGGGAGCTGTTTTTT.

The chain joins TRBV18 to TRBJ2-7; 10 bases match TRBD2. The CDR3 runs to 15 residues. From germline, CDR1 is KGHSH and CDR2 LQKENI. V lost 3 bases and J lost 4; bases outside the gene matches: 6. DNA of the CDR3: TGTGCCAGCTCACCTAGCGGGAGGTCCTCTTACGAGCAGTACTTC. This sequence encodes CASSPSGRSSYEQYF.

This sequence joins TRBV6-5 and TRBJ2-7; D possibly corresponds to TRBD1 (7 bases). Germline V gene data show CDR1 as MNHEY and CDR2 as SVGAGI. The CDR3 covers 14 residues. Trimming pared 6 bases from V and 3 bases from J, leaving 15 bases between. The CDR3 region is CASRIVQGGYEQYF. CDR3 sequence (DNA): TGTGCCAGCAGGATAGTCCAGGGGGGCTACGAGCAGTACTTC.

This clone was seen only a few times. The CDR3 sequence is CASRQGVNEKLFF. The CDR3, as DNA: TGTGCCAGCAGACAGGGTGTTAATGAAAAACTGTTTTTT. The genes are TRBV2 and TRBJ1-4; D is perhaps TRBD1 (6 bases). V was trimmed by 6 bases and J by 4 bases, leaving 9 bases between them. Germline V gene data show CDR1 as SNHLY and CDR2 as FYNNEI. This CDR3 contains 13 residues.

The chain employs TRBV19 and TRBJ1-2; tentative D call: TRBD1 (6 bases). There are 15 residues in the CDR3. V lost 6 bases, J lost 2 bases, and 16 bases lay in between. CDR1 and CDR2 from the germline V gene are LNHDA and SQIVND (reference sequence). The CDR3 DNA sequence: TGTGCCAGTAGACTGGACAGTGCTCGGAACTATGGCTACACCTTC. Residues: CASRLDSARNYGYTF.

This rearrangement joins TRBV5-4 to TRBJ2-1; D remains ambiguous. Germline loops: CDR1 SGHNT, CDR2 YYREEE (reference sequence). V was pared by 1 base and J by 3 bases, with 17 bases between. The CDR3 sequence is 17 residues long. The DNA for the CDR3 is TGTGCCAGCAGCTTGACCCAGTTGGCGGCTATCTACAATGAGCAGTTCTTC. Its protein is CASSLTQLAAIYNEQFF.

This rearrangement joins TRBV27 to TRBJ2-7; 7 positions match TRBD1. The CDR3 has 13 residues. V was clipped by 5 bases and J by 2 bases; unmatched bases: 3. Germline loops: CDR1 MNHEY, CDR2 SMNVEV (reference sequence). DNA for the CDR3: TGTGCCAGCAGTGTGGGACAGACCTACGAGCAGTACTTC. This codes for CASSVGQTYEQYF.

The chain carries TRBV1 and TRBJ2-2; the listed D gene, TRBD2, was not tested against the DNA. TRBV1 is a pseudogene. This CDR3 is 15 amino acids long. The DNA of the CDR3 is TGCACCAGCAGCCCAACTCGGGGGGGATCCGGGGAGCTGTTTTTT. This codes for CTSSPTRGGSGELFF.

This chain uses TRBV7-2 with TRBJ1-4; D unclear. Germline V gene sequence: CDR1 SGHTA, CDR2 FQGNSA. The CDR3 sequence is 16 residues long. With 5 bases removed from V and 1 base from J, the gap between germline ends came to 14 bases. In DNA, the CDR3 is TGTGCCAGCAGCCAAACTGGACGGGGAACTAATGAAAAACTGTTTTTT. The encoded protein is CASSQTGRGTNEKLFF.

This sequence joins TRBV6-1 and TRBJ1-5; TRBD1 aligns across 9 bases. Unmatched junction bases numbered 4, after V lost 5 bases and J lost 2 bases. The CDR3 sequence is 15 residues long. Per the germline V gene, CDR1 is MNHNS and CDR2 is SASEGT. CDR3 protein: CASSNRGLGNQPQHF. The CDR3 DNA follows: TGTGCCAGCAGTAACAGGGGGCTCGGCAATCAGCCCCAGCATTTT.

The chain couples TRBV20-1 to TRBJ1-5; D gene unclear. The CDR3 has 11 amino acids. Germline loops: CDR1 DFQATT, CDR2 SNEGSKA (reference sequence). V was cut by 6 bases and J by 11 bases, with 14 bases left in between. CDR3 sequence (DNA): TGCAGTGCCACTCCCACCGGGGCCCAGCATTTT. Amino acid sequence: CSATPTGAQHF.

This chain joins TRBV4-1 and TRBJ2-5, with a weak D call TRBD1 (5 bases). TRBJ2-7 explains the end of the DNA better; the J call may be wrong. Germline-derived CDR1 and CDR2 are MGHRA and YSYEKL. The CDR3 is made up of 14 amino acids. Here the CDR3 DNA reads TGCGCCAGCAGCCAAGTCAATCAGGGCAGCGAGCAGTACTTC. Protein: CASSQVNQGSEQYF.

The chain has TRBV21-1 and TRBJ1-4; the D call of TRBD1 is as the table states it, not checked on the DNA. TRBV21-1 is a pseudogene locus. The CDR3 is 16 residues long. The DNA for the CDR3 is TGTGCCAGCAGCACTGGCGCTCTGACAGGATCCGAAAAACTGTTTTTT. This codes for CASSTGALTGSEKLFF.

This clone was seen only a few times. This chain uses TRBV7-2 with TRBJ2-3, with TRBD2 matching 7 bases. V lost 5 bases and J lost 11; bases outside the gene matches: 19. Looked up from germline, CDR1 is SGHTA and CDR2 is FQGNSA. The CDR3 loop spans 16 amino acids. The CDR3 nucleotides read TGTGCCAGCAGCGAAAGCCCGGGAGGAACGGTGGGTGGGCAGTATTTT. Translating gives CASSESPGGTVGGQYF.

V usage is TRBV9 and J usage is TRBJ2-5, with 11 nucleotides matching TRBD2. CDR3 size: 18 residues. The V segment lost 3 bases and the J segment 5 bases; nucleotides outside the gene matches: 15. From germline, CDR1 is SGDLS and CDR2 YYNGEE. CDR3 bases: TGTGCCAGCAGCGCTCTCCCACTAGCGGGAGTTCGAGAGGAGACCCAGTACTTC. This encodes CASSALPLAGVREETQYF.

The sample holds one count of this clone. The sample contains more than one DNA sequence encoding this CDR3. The chain is built from TRBV7-3 and TRBJ2-1; TRBD2 agrees at 8 bases. The CDR3 loop spans 15 amino acids. Germline V gene lookup returns CDR1 SGHTA and CDR2 FQGTGA. V shed 5 bases, J shed 0 bases, and the junction held 3 bases outside the gene matches. The CDR3 DNA reads TGTGCCAGCAGCCCGAGCGGGAGCTCCTACAATGAGCAGTTCTTC. Translating it yields CASSPSGSSYNEQFF.

This clone was observed a single time. This chain uses TRBV4-2 with TRBJ1-5, with D possibly matching TRBD1 (5 bases). The CDR3 sequence is 16 residues long. CDR1 is LGHNA, CDR2 YNFKEQ, per germline. V was trimmed by 1 base and J by 11 bases, leaving 21 bases between them. The CDR3 reads CASSQGNSQGGEAQHF. CDR3 sequence (DNA): TGTGCCAGCAGCCAAGGAAATTCGCAGGGTGGGGAAGCCCAGCATTTT.

The rearrangement links TRBV18 to TRBJ2-1; the D is unclear. CDR3 length: 12 residues. Germline V gene sequence: CDR1 KGHSH, CDR2 LQKENI. V was trimmed by 6 bases and J by 11 bases, leaving 14 bases between them. As DNA, the CDR3 is TGTGCCAGCTCCCCTTCTGACTCGAAGCAGTTCTTC. It encodes CASSPSDSKQFF.

The genes are TRBV5-1 and TRBJ2-3; no clear D gene. Germline-derived CDR1 and CDR2 are SGHRS and YFSETQ. V gave up 0 bases and J gave up 0 bases, with 11 bases separating them. This CDR3 is built from 16 residues. CDR3 DNA: TGCGCCAGCAGCTTGGGCCTCGAGCTCAGCACAGATACGCAGTATTTT. Amino acids: CASSLGLELSTDTQYF.

The DNA for the CDR3 is TGCGCCAGCAGCCAAGGGTGGGACAATAACTATGGCTACACCTTC. Translating it yields CASSQGWDNNYGYTF. V and J are TRBV4-1 and TRBJ1-2; TRBD1 is a possible D gene (6 bases). The V gene's germline CDR1 is MGHRA and CDR2 YSYEKL. V was clipped by 1 base and J by 1 base, with 10 bases between them. This CDR3 has 15 residues.

The J gene is TRBJ1-5, the V gene TRBV6-5; perhaps TRBD1 as D (5 bases). V was shortened by 6 bases and J by 6 bases, with 15 bases between the two germline ends. The CDR3 is made up of 14 amino acids. Germline-derived CDR1 and CDR2 are MNHEY and SVGAGI. CDR3 in amino acids: CASSYPRVTQPQHF. CDR3 nucleotide sequence: TGTGCCAGCAGCTACCCCAGGGTTACTCAGCCCCAGCATTTT.

The rearrangement links TRBV5-4 to TRBJ2-3, with TRBD2 as a possible D gene (6 bases). Germline V lookup: CDR1 SGHNT, CDR2 YYREEE (reference sequence). The ends were cut back, 0 bases at V and 8 bases at J, with 19 bases in the middle. The CDR3 is made up of 16 amino acids. The CDR3: CASSLAVGSNGGTQYF. The CDR3, as DNA: TGTGCCAGCAGCTTGGCCGTGGGGTCAAACGGGGGTACGCAGTATTTT. The full variable domain, its missing parts supplied by reference TRBV5-4 and TRBJ2-3, is ETGVTQSPTHLIKTRGQQVTLRCSSQSGHNTVSWYQQALGQGPQFIFQYYREEENGRGNFPPRFSGLQFPNYSSELNVNALELDDSALYLCASSLAVGSNGGTQYFGPGTRLTVL.

This clone was seen once. The V and J genes are TRBV9 and TRBJ2-2; TRBD2 matches 10 bases. Germline CDR1 SGDLS, CDR2 YYNGEE. V was pared by 4 bases and J by 3 bases, with 6 bases of the junction left unmatched. The CDR3 consists of 16 residues. Here the CDR3 DNA reads TGTGCCAGCAGCCTGGGACTAGCGACCGACACCGGGGAGCTGTTTTTT. It encodes CASSLGLATDTGELFF.

This clone was seen more than once but under ten times. The genes are TRBV7-2 and TRBJ2-3; 7 bases align to TRBD2. This CDR3 contains 15 residues. With V trimmed by 4 bases and J by 2 bases, 6 bases remained unmatched. The germline gives CDR1 SGHTA, CDR2 FQGNSA. CDR3 nucleotides: TGTGCCAGCAGCTCGGGGGGAGGTCTCACAGATACGCAGTATTTT. It yields the protein CASSSGGGLTDTQYF.